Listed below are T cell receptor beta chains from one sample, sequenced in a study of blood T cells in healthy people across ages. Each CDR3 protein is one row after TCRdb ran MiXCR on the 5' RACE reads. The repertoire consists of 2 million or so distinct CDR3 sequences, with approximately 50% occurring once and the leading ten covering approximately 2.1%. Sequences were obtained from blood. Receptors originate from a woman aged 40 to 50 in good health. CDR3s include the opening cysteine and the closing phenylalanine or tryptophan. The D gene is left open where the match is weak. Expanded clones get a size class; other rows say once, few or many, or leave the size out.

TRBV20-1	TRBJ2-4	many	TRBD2	TGCAGTGCTAGGGCTAGCGGGGTCGGGAACATTCAGTACTTC	CSARASGVGNIQYF
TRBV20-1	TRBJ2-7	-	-	TGCAGTGCGGCCTCCGATAGTGGCTACGAGCAGTACTTC	CSAASDSGYEQYF
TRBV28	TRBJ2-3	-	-	TGTGCCAGCAGTTTTTTTATCGGGGGTGTGGATACGCAGTATTTT	CASSFFIGGVDTQYF
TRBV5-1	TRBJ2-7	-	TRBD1	TGCGCCAGCAGCTCGGATAGGGGACAGGGACTCTACGAGCAGTACTTC	CASSSDRGQGLYEQYF
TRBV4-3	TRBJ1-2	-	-	TGCGCCAGCAGCCAAGATGGGGCGACGGCGGGCTATGGCTACACCTTC	CASSQDGATAGYGYTF
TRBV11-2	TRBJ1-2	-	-	TGTGCCAGCAGCTTAGGGGGATTGAAGAACTATGGCTACACCTTC	CASSLGGLKNYGYTF
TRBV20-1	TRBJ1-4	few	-	TGCAGTGGCATCAGACAGCCGGGGGAAAAACTGTTTTTT	CSGIRQPGEKLFF
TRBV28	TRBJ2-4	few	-	TGTGCCAGCAGTTTATTCCGGCAGCCAACCAAAAACATTCAGTACTTC	CASSLFRQPTKNIQYF
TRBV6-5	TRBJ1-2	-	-	TGTGCCAGCAGTCCTAATAGGGGCTATGGCTACACCTTC	CASSPNRGYGYTF
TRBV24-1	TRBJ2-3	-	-	TGTGCCACCAGTGAATCGGGACAAAGGGGGACAGATACGCAGTATTTT	CATSESGQRGTDTQYF
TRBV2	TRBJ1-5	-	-	TGTGCCAGCACCCAACAGGACATAAATCAGCCCCAGCATTTT	CASTQQDINQPQHF
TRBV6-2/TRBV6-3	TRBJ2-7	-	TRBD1	TGTGCCAGCAGTCCGTCCCTGGCTGGACAGGTCTCCTACGAGCAGTACTTC	CASSPSLAGQVSYEQYF
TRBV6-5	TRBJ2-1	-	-	TGTGCCAGCAGTTACGCCACGGGGGTAAACAATGAGCAGTTCTTC	CASSYATGVNNEQFF
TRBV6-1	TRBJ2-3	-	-	TGTGCCAGCTCGGCAGGGACGGGGTATACGCAGTATTTT	CASSAGTGYTQYF
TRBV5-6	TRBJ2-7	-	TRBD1	TGTGCCAGCAGCTTGAGGCGGGACAGGCGAACCTACGAGCAGTACTTC	CASSLRRDRRTYEQYF
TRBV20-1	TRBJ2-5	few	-	TGCAGTGCTAGAGGTGGGATTGAGACCCAGTACTTC	CSARGGIETQYF
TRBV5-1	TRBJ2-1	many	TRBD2	TGCGCCAGCAGCCTCCGGGCTAGCGGGGTAAGAGAGCAGTTCTTC	CASSLRASGVREQFF
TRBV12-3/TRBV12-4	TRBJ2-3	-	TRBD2	TGTGCCAGCAGTTTAAGGTCCAGCGGGGGGAGGGATACGCAGTATTTT	CASSLRSSGGRDTQYF
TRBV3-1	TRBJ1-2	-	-	TGTGCCAGCGGGTCGGGGGGTGTTTACTATGGCTACACCTTC	CASGSGGVYYGYTF
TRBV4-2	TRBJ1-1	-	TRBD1	TGTGCCAGCAGCTCAGCCCAGGGACAGTTCACTGAAGCTTTCTTT	CASSSAQGQFTEAFF
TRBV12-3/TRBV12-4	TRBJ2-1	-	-	TGTGCCAGCAGTAGAGGGGGAGTGATCTACAATGAGCAGTTCTTC	CASSRGGVIYNEQFF
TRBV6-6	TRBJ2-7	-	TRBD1	TGTGCCAGCATGCGACAGGGGGCAACCTACGAGCAGTACTTC	CASMRQGATYEQYF
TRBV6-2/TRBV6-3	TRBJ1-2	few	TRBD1	TGTGCCAGCAGTTTCAATCGGGACAGCCTTAACTATGGCTACACCTTC	CASSFNRDSLNYGYTF
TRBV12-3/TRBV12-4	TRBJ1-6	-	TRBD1	TGTGCCAGCAGCGTCGGGCTAGGACAGGGTAGTTCACCCCTCCACTTT	CASSVGLGQGSSPLHF
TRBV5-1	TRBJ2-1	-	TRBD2	TGCGCCAGCAACGCCTTTAGCGGGGGACAAAATGAGCAGTTCTTC	CASNAFSGGQNEQFF
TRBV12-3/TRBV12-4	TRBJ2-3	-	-	TGTGCCAGCAGGCCTTCTAGCGCCGCAGATACGCAGTATTTT	CASRPSSAADTQYF
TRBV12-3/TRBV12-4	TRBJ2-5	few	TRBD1	TGTGCCAGCAGCCCTACCCGGGACAGGGTAAAAGAGACCCAGTACTTC	CASSPTRDRVKETQYF
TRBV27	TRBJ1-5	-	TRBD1	TGTGCCAGCAGTTTACACGGGACAGGGGTTCAGCCCCAGCATTTT	CASSLHGTGVQPQHF
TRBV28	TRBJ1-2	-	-	TGTGCCAGCAGTAATCTCGTGGGGGGGGATACTAACTATGGCTACACCTTC	CASSNLVGGDTNYGYTF
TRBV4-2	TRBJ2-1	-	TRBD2	TGTGCCTGCAGCCAAGAGGGGGGTAGCGGGGGTTACAATGAGCAGTTCTTC	CACSQEGGSGGYNEQFF
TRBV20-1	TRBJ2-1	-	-	TGCAGTGCTCCCCAGGCCTACAATGAGCAGTTCTTC	CSAPQAYNEQFF
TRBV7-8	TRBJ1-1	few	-	TGTGCCAGCAGCCCCCTGGGGGGGACTGAAGCTTTCTTT	CASSPLGGTEAFF
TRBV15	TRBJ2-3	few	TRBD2	TGTGCCACCAGCCAGACTAGCGGGGGACCTAGCACAGATACGCAGTATTTT	CATSQTSGGPSTDTQYF
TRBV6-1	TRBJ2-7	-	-	TGTGCCAGCAGTCTGGTTCGAAACCTAAACTACGAGCAGTACTTC	CASSLVRNLNYEQYF
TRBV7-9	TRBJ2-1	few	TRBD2	TGTGCCAGCAGCTTAAGCTTGTCGGGGGGGGCCTACAATGAGCAGTTCTTC	CASSLSLSGGAYNEQFF
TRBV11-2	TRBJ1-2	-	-	TGTGCCAGCAGCACCCTTAAAGCGGGGGGATCCCCCGCGAATGGCTACACCTTC	CASSTLKAGGSPANGYTF
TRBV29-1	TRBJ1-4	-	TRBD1	TGCAGCGTTACCCACAGGGGAACTAATGAAAAACTGTTTTTT	CSVTHRGTNEKLFF
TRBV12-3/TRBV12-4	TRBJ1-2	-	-	TGTGCCAGCAGTTTGGAGCTGATGGGGATCTATGGCTACACCTTC	CASSLELMGIYGYTF
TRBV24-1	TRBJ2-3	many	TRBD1	TGTGCCACCAGTAAAGGGGGCAGAAGCTCAGATACGCAGTATTTT	CATSKGGRSSDTQYF
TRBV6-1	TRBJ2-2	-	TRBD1	TGTGCCAGCAGGAACAGGGGGCGGGCTGGCACCGGGGAGCTGTTTTTT	CASRNRGRAGTGELFF
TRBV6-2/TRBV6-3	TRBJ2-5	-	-	TGTGCCAGCAGTTGCGGATGGGAGACCCAGTACTTC	CASSCGWETQYF
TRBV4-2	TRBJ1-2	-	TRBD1	TGTGCCAGCAGCCAAGATGCCACAGGGGCCACTTACTATGGCTACACCTTC	CASSQDATGATYYGYTF
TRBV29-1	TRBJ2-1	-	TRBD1	TGCAGCGTTGAAATTTGGGACAGCGCTTACAATGAGCAGTTCTTC	CSVEIWDSAYNEQFF
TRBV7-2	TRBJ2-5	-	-	TGTGCCAGCAGCTGGGGGACGACGCGGGAGACCCAGTACTTC	CASSWGTTRETQYF
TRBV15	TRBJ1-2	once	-	TGTGCCACCAGCAGAGATAGGCGGGGGCTCTATGGCTACACCTTC	CATSRDRRGLYGYTF
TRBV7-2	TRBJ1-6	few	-	TGTGCCAGCAGCTTAGGCGGGACCTCCCCTTCGTCACCCCTCCACTTT	CASSLGGTSPSSPLHF
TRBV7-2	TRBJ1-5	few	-	TGTGCCAGCAGTTTACCGGGGGTAGGGCGCAATCAGCCCCAGCATTTT	CASSLPGVGRNQPQHF
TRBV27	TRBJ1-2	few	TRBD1	TGTGCCAGCAAAGGGACAGGGGGCGCGGGGGGCTACACCTTC	CASKGTGGAGGYTF
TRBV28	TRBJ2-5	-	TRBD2	TGTGCCAGCAGTTTTCCGGTTGGAGCGGGGGGGCAAGAGACCCAGTACTTC	CASSFPVGAGGQETQYF
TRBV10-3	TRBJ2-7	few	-	TGTGCCATCAGTGATGATTTACATGAGCAGTACTTC	CAISDDLHEQYF
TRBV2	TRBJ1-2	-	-	TGTGCCAGCAGTGCCGGTCTCTATGGCTACACCTTC	CASSAGLYGYTF
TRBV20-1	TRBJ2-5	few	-	TGCAGTGCTAGAACCCCGCGGGGGCTAGAGACCCAGTACTTC	CSARTPRGLETQYF
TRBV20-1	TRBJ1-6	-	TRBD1	TGCAGTGCCCCGGGACAGGTCTCCTATAATTCACCCCTCCACTTT	CSAPGQVSYNSPLHF
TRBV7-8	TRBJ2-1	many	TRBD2	TGTGCCAGCAGCTTGGGGCTAGCGGGGGGGCCATCCTACAATGAGCAGTTCTTC	CASSLGLAGGPSYNEQFF
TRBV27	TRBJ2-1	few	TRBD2	TGTGCCAGCAGTTTATCACCTAGCGGGGGTGGGAATGAGCAGTTCTTC	CASSLSPSGGGNEQFF
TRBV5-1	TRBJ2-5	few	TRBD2	TGCGCCAGCAGCGAGGAACCGACTAGCGGTAAAGAGACCCAGTACTTC	CASSEEPTSGKETQYF
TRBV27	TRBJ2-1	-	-	TGTGCCAGCAGTTTAAAACTCGGTAGACCTGCCTATGAGCAGTTCTTC	CASSLKLGRPAYEQFF
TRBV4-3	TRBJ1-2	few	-	TGCGCCAGCAGCCAAGATCGCGGGGGCGCTAACTATGGCTACACCTTC	CASSQDRGGANYGYTF
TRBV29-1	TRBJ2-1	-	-	TGCAGCGTTGATTGGAATGAGCAGTTCTTC	CSVDWNEQFF
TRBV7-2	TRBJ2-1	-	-	TGTGCCAGCAGCTCCCATCGGAGCGGACCGTACAATGAGCAGTTCTTC	CASSSHRSGPYNEQFF